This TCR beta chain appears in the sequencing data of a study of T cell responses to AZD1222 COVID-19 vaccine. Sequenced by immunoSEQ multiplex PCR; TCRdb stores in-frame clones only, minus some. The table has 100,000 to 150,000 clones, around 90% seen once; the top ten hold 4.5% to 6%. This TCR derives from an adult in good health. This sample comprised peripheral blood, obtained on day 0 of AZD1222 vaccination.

The CDR3 sequence: CASSDGPSGYTF. Here the CDR3 DNA reads TGTGCCAGCAGTGACGGGCCCAGTGGCTACACCTTC. This sequence joins TRBV5-4 and TRBJ1-2; no reliable D call. The CDR3 spans 12 residues. CDR1 and CDR2 (germline): SGHNT, YYREEE (reference sequence). The ends were cut back, 5 bases at V and 7 bases at J, with 12 bases in the middle.